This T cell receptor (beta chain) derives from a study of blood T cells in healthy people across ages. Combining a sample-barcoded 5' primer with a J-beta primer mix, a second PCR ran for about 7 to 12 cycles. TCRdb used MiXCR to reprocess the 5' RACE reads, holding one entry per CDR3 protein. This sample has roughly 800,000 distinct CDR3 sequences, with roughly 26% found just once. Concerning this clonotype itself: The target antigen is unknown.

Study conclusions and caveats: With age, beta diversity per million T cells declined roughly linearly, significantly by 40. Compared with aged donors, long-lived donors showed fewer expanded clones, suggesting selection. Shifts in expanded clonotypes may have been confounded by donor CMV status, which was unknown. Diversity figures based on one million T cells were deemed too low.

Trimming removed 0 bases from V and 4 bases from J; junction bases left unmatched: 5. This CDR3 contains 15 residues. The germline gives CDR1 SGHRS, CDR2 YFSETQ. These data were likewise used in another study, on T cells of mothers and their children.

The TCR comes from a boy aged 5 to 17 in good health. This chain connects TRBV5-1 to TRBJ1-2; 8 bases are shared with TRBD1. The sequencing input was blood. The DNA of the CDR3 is TGCGCCAGCAGCTTGGAACCAGGGGGCGGCTATGGCTACACCTTC. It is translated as CASSLEPGGGYGYTF. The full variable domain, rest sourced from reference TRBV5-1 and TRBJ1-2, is KAGVTQTPRYLIKTRGQQVTLSCSPISGHRSVSWYQQTPGQGLQFLFEYFSETQRNKGNFPGRFSGRQFSNSRSEMNVSTLELGDSALYLCASSLEPGGGYGYTFGSGTRLTVV.